These 7 T cell receptor beta chains were sequenced from one sample in a study of CD8+CD57+ T cells in acquired aplastic anemia. CDR3 and TCR beta VDJ profiling relied on genomic DNA as the template. TCRdb independently ran MiXCR on the reads; one entry per CDR3 protein. The sample yields tens of thousands of distinct CDR3 sequences, about 54% seen once. Sequencing was carried out using sorted CD4+, CD8+, or CD8+CD57+ T cells (not recorded which) from PBMCs. The receptor set was obtained from a human donor in good health, serving as a control.

This clonotype was found many times. The gene calls are TRBV11-3 and TRBJ1-1; D is perhaps TRBD1 (6 bases). The CDR3 extends over 17 amino acids. V lost 5 bases, J lost 0 bases, and 19 bases lay in between. CDR1 is SGHNT, CDR2 YENEEA, per germline. This CDR3 is CASSPRGGGPVNTEAFF. The CDR3 coding sequence is TGTGCCAGCAGCCCTAGAGGGGGTGGTCCTGTGAACACTGAAGCTTTCTTT.

Concerning this clonotype itself: Relative to the germline gene, one junction end is altered; a read error may explain this. The CDR3 loop reads CASNVLTF. The CDR3 nucleotides are TGTGCCAGCAACGTCCTGACTTTC. V gene TRBV5-1 combines with J gene TRBJ2-6; D is uncertain. CDR3 length: 8 amino acids. Per germline, CDR1 SGHRS and CDR2 YFSETQ.

This clonotype has a count of ten or more. This chain connects TRBV9 to TRBJ1-4; a weak D match, TRBD1 (5 bases). CDR3 length equals 16 residues. The germline V gene has CDR1 SGDLS and CDR2 YYNGEE. V gave up 4 bases and J gave up 7 bases, with 20 bases separating them. The CDR3 DNA is TGTGCCAGCAGCACAAGGGACGGAGGGCAGGGTGAAAAACTGTTTTTT. Translated, it gives CASSTRDGGQGEKLFF.

This clonotype was seen repeatedly, ten times or more. This chain connects TRBV5-1 to TRBJ1-6, with 8 bases matching TRBD1. The CDR3 sequence is 16 residues long. V gave up 0 bases and J gave up 6 bases; unmatched junction bases: 5. Germline V gene sequence: CDR1 SGHRS, CDR2 YFSETQ. The CDR3 DNA reads as TGCGCCAGCAGCTTGGTCGGGACAGGTCCTAATTCACCCCTCCACTTT. Residues: CASSLVGTGPNSPLHF.

This clonotype was recorded at least ten times. The chain uses TRBV2 and TRBJ1-1, with D unclear. Looked up from germline, CDR1 is SNHLY and CDR2 is FYNNEI. This CDR3 is built from 13 residues. The V end lost 4 bases, the J end lost 3 bases, and 9 bases lay between the germline ends. Here the CDR3 DNA reads TGTGCCAGCAGTGTTGGGAGTTACACTGAAGCTTTCTTT. It encodes CASSVGSYTEAFF.

This clonotype was counted many times. The rearrangement links TRBV20-1 to TRBJ2-7; D is undetermined. Germline V CDR1 and CDR2: DFQATT, SNEGSKA (reference sequence). The CDR3 totals 16 residues. The ends were cut back, 3 bases at V and 3 bases at J, with 21 bases in the middle. The DNA for the CDR3 is TGCAGTGCTAGGCTGCCTTTGGCAGGAACGGGCTACGAGCAGTACTTC. Its translation: CSARLPLAGTGYEQYF.

This clonotype was observed many times. The chain is built from TRBV11-2 and TRBJ2-1, with TRBD2 matching over 11 bases. Per germline, CDR1 SGHAT and CDR2 FQNNGV. V lost 5 bases and J lost 7; bases outside the gene matches: 7. This CDR3 has 15 residues. For the CDR3, the DNA is TGTGCCAGCAGCATTAGGACTAGCGGGCAAAATGAGCAGTTCTTC. It is translated as CASSIRTSGQNEQFF.